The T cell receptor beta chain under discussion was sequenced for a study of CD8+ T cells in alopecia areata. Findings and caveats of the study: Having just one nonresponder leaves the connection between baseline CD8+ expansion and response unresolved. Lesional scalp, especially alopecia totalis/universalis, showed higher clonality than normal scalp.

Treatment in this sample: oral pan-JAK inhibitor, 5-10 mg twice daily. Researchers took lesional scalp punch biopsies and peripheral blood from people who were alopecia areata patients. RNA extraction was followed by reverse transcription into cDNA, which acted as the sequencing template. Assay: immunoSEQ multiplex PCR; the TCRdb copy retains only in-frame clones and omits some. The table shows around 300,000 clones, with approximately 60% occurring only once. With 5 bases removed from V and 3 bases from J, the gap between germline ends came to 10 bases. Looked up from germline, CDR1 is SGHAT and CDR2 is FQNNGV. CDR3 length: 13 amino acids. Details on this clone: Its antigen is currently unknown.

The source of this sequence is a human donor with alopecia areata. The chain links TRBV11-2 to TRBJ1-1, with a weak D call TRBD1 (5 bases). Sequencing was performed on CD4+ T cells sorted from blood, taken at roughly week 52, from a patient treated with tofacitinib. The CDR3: CASSPRGDTEAFF. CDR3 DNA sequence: TGTGCCAGCAGCCCTAGAGGGGACACTGAAGCTTTCTTT.